The present T cell receptor (beta chain) was sequenced within a study of PD-1 blockade in classical Hodgkin lymphoma. Worth noting for this clone: Its antigen remains unidentified.

No patient escaped relapse after autologous stem cell transplantation, and brentuximab vedotin exposure varied. Each best response was a complete response, a partial response or progressive disease. Study-level results: Complete responders' diversity at baseline resembled that of newly diagnosed patients. Anyone who began nivolumab under 1 year after ASCT was excluded. Compared with baseline, CD4+ but not CD8+ TCR diversity had risen significantly by C4D1.

Produced via immunoSEQ multiplex PCR; TCRdb's table is partial and in-frame only. The sample consists of around 8,000 clones, under 90% of them appearing once. Trimming removed 1 base from V and 6 bases from J, with 22 bases in between. CDR1 and CDR2 (germline): SGHTA, FQGNSA. This CDR3 has 18 amino acids. The genes are TRBV7-2 and TRBJ1-3; the D gene is possibly TRBD1 (5 bases). The input for sequencing was peripheral blood mononuclear cells (PBMCs), taken at baseline. The origin of this receptor is a human donor with classical Hodgkin lymphoma. CDR3 in amino acids: CASSLVVGVGTGENTIYF. In DNA, the CDR3 is TGTGCCAGCAGCTTAGTGGTAGGAGTCGGGACGGGCGAAAACACCATATATTTT.